A single sample gave rise to the 25 T cell receptor beta chains below, sequenced in a study of T cells in Graves' hyperthyroidism and ophthalmopathy. TCR beta CDR3 region amplification was performed from RNA transcripts. Initially, a first-round RT-PCR of the TCR CDR3 employed the HTBI primer set. TCRdb re-derived calls from the multiplex PCR reads in MiXCR, one entry per CDR3 protein. The sample lists over 500,000 distinct CDR3 sequences; 12% to 15% were seen once. Sequencing was carried out using blood. These receptors all stem from a woman aged 40 to 50 with Graves' hyperthyroidism.

The J gene is TRBJ2-7, the V gene TRBV20-1; TRBD2 aligns across 9 bases. V lost 0 bases and J lost 2; bases outside the gene matches: 2. The CDR3 loop spans 14 amino acids. Germline V gives CDR1 DFQATT, CDR2 SNEGSKA (reference sequence). The DNA for the CDR3 is TGCAGTGCTAGAGATGCTAGCGGGACCTACGAGCAGTACTTC. Translated, it gives CSARDASGTYEQYF.

As regards this clonotype: A read error may explain this, as a much larger clone is one base away. The rearrangement links TRBV2 to TRBJ1-2; D gene ambiguous. V shed 2 bases and J shed 3 bases, with 19 bases lying between them. This CDR3 comprises 17 residues. Germline V lookup: CDR1 SNHLY, CDR2 FYNNEI. In nucleotides, the CDR3 is TGTGCCAGCAGTGAATCAGGCGCTTCCGACCCTGACTATGGCTACACCTTC. This sequence encodes CASSESGASDPDYGYTF. The full variable domain, in which reference TRBV2 and TRBJ1-2 provide the parts outside the CDR3, is EPEVTQTPSHQVTQMGQEVILRCVPISNHLYFYWYRQILGQKVEFLVSFYNNEISEKSEIFDDQFSVERPDGSNFTLKIRSTKLEDSAMYFCASSESGASDPDYGYTFGSGTRLTVV.

This clonotype was found many times. This CDR3 reads CSVASGREGEQFF. For the CDR3, the DNA is TGCAGCGTTGCAAGCGGGAGAGAGGGTGAGCAGTTCTTC. The chain links TRBV29-1 to TRBJ2-1; 8 nucleotides agree with TRBD2. The CDR3 runs to 13 residues. After removal of 4 bases from V and 9 bases from J, the junction contained 8 bases not matched to a gene. Germline V gives CDR1 SQVTM, CDR2 ANQGSEA.

The V and J genes are TRBV11-2 and TRBJ2-5; D uncertain. CDR3 size: 13 residues. The germline V gene has CDR1 SGHAT and CDR2 FQNNGV. V was trimmed by 5 bases and J by 5 bases, leaving 12 bases between them. This CDR3 is CASSETGSETQYF. The CDR3 DNA reads TGTGCCAGCAGCGAAACTGGCTCTGAGACCCAGTACTTC.

This clonotype was detected a few times. The gene calls are TRBV20-1 and TRBJ2-1; 7 bases match TRBD2. Per germline, CDR1 DFQATT and CDR2 SNEGSKA (reference sequence). After removal of 4 bases from V and 1 base from J, the junction contained 4 bases not matched to a gene. This CDR3 is built from 14 residues. The CDR3 here is CSATRGRSYNEQFF. In DNA, the CDR3 is TGCAGTGCTACTCGCGGGAGATCCTACAATGAGCAGTTCTTC.

The chain has TRBV9 and TRBJ2-1, with TRBD2 matching 11 bases. J lost 4 bases, V lost 4 bases, and 7 bases had no gene match. Per germline, CDR1 SGDLS and CDR2 YYNGEE. The CDR3 sequence is 16 residues long. CDR3 nucleotide sequence: TGTGCCAGCAGCTCTAGCGGGGGGTTAATTTACAATGAGCAGTTCTTC. Protein product: CASSSSGGLIYNEQFF.

Ten or more counts support this clonotype. J is TRBJ2-7 and V is TRBV28; TRBD1 might be the D (6 bases). In germline, CDR1 is MDHEN, CDR2 SYDVKM. The V end lost 8 bases, the J end lost 0 bases, and 14 bases lay between the germline ends. The CDR3 runs to 14 residues. CDR3 amino acids: CASSGTNDSYEQYF. CDR3 coding DNA: TGTGCCAGCTCCGGGACAAACGACTCCTACGAGCAGTACTTC.

The chain recombines TRBV20-1 with TRBJ1-3; possible D gene TRBD1, 6 bases. V lost 4 bases to trimming and J lost 1 base, with 17 bases between them. Germline CDR1 is DFQATT and CDR2 is SNEGSKA (reference sequence). The CDR3 contains 16 residues. The CDR3 sequence: CSATALGGASGNTIYF. The DNA of the CDR3 is TGCAGTGCTACCGCCCTGGGGGGGGCGTCTGGAAACACCATATATTTT.

Worth noting for this clonotype: The junction differs from germline at one of its ends, possibly a read error. The gene calls are TRBV5-4 and TRBJ2-3; D gene uncertain. The CDR3 runs to 15 residues. CDR1 and CDR2 (germline): SGHNT, YYREEE (reference sequence). Written as DNA, the CDR3 is TGTGCCAGCGGCTTGGTGGCAACCAGCTCAGATACGCAGTATTTT. This translates into CASGLVATSSDTQYF.

The chain joins TRBV5-1 to TRBJ2-3, with D unclear. Trimming took 5 bases from V and 2 from J, leaving 15 bases between them. This CDR3 spans 15 amino acids. Germline CDR1 SGHRS, CDR2 YFSETQ. The DNA for the CDR3 is TGCGCCAGCAGAACCGGCCCATACCACACAGATACGCAGTATTTT. Amino acid sequence: CASRTGPYHTDTQYF.

The chain uses TRBV5-1 and TRBJ2-2, with D maybe TRBD2 (5 bases). The ends were cut back, 5 bases at V and 1 base at J, with 12 bases in the middle. CDR1 SGHRS and CDR2 YFSETQ come from the germline V gene. The CDR3 runs to 15 residues. The CDR3 DNA reads TGCGCCAGCAGTTATAGGACTGGGAACACCGGGGAGCTGTTTTTT. It codes for CASSYRTGNTGELFF. Supplemented by reference TRBV5-1 and TRBJ2-2, the full variable domain reads KAGVTQTPRYLIKTRGQQVTLSCSPISGHRSVSWYQQTPGQGLQFLFEYFSETQRNKGNFPGRFSGRQFSNSRSEMNVSTLELGDSALYLCASSYRTGNTGELFFGEGSRLTVL.

The rearrangement uses TRBV20-1 and TRBJ1-2; TRBD1 agrees at 7 bases. The CDR3 consists of 16 residues. With V trimmed by 6 bases and J by 2 bases, 15 bases remained unmatched. Looked up from germline, CDR1 is DFQATT and CDR2 is SNEGSKA (reference sequence). The chain's CDR3 is CSAIRDSDRFNYGYTF. The DNA of the CDR3 is TGCAGTGCCATCCGGGACAGCGACCGATTCAACTATGGCTACACCTTC.

This clonotype appeared many times. This sequence joins TRBV5-1 and TRBJ2-1; TRBD2 matches at 7 bases. CDR1 and CDR2 from the germline V gene are SGHRS and YFSETQ. Trimming cost V 2 bases and J 0 bases; bases outside gene matches: 11. The CDR3 spans 18 residues. CDR3 coding DNA: TGCGCCAGCAGCTTCCTATCTCTAGCGGAGAGCTCCTACAATGAGCAGTTCTTC. Translation: CASSFLSLAESSYNEQFF.

This clonotype was counted at least ten times. The rearrangement joins TRBV30 to TRBJ2-7, with 8 bases identical to TRBD2. After removal of 2 bases from V and 4 bases from J, the junction contained 4 bases not matched to a gene. Germline CDR1 reads GTSNPN; CDR2 reads SVGIG (reference sequence). The CDR3 loop spans 13 amino acids. DNA for the CDR3: TGTGCCTGGAGTAGCGGGAGCGGGTACGAGCAGTACTTC. It specifies CAWSSGSGYEQYF.

The rearrangement links TRBV20-1 to TRBJ2-1; the match to TRBD2 covers 15 bases. CDR1 and CDR2 (germline): DFQATT, SNEGSKA (reference sequence). This CDR3 is 18 amino acids long. After removal of 1 base from V and 0 bases from J, the junction contained 4 bases not matched to a gene. The CDR3 bases are TGCAGTGCTAGAGTAGGACTAGCGGGAGGGAGCTCCTACAATGAGCAGTTCTTC. Protein sequence: CSARVGLAGGSSYNEQFF.

In this sample, this clonotype turned up many times. The rearrangement uses TRBV28 and TRBJ1-1; TRBD1 is a possible D gene (5 bases). V lost 6 bases, J lost 0 bases, and 14 bases lay in between. Germline values: CDR1 MDHEN, CDR2 SYDVKM. CDR3 length: 15 residues. The CDR3 sequence is CASSRPRGMNTEAFF. The CDR3 nucleotides are TGTGCCAGCAGCCGGCCTCGGGGGATGAACACTGAAGCTTTCTTT.

Only a few counts were recorded for this clonotype. This chain connects TRBV28 to TRBJ2-1; 11 nucleotides align to TRBD1. The trim removed 5 bases at V and 3 bases at J, leaving 12 bases unmatched. CDR1 MDHEN and CDR2 SYDVKM come from the germline V gene. The length of the CDR3 is 18 residues. CDR3 sequence: CASSRTGGAGSLYNEQFF. In DNA, the CDR3 is TGTGCCAGCAGTCGGACAGGGGGCGCCGGGAGTCTCTACAATGAGCAGTTCTTC.

This clonotype was observed many times. This sequence joins TRBV27 and TRBJ2-4; D gene ambiguous. Germline V gives CDR1 MNHEY, CDR2 SMNVEV (reference sequence). This CDR3 spans 13 amino acids. The V gene lost 2 bases and the J gene lost 5 bases, with 7 bases spanning the gap. This chain's CDR3 is CASSLGRENIQYF. The CDR3 DNA is TGTGCCAGCAGTTTAGGCCGGGAAAACATTCAGTACTTC.

This clonotype occurred many times. The DNA for the CDR3 is TGTGCCAGTAGTATAACGGGACTAGCGGGGGTTAGCTCCTACAATGAGCAGTTCTTC. This translates into CASSITGLAGVSSYNEQFF. The rearrangement joins TRBV19 to TRBJ2-1; TRBD2 matches 14 bases. This CDR3 spans 19 amino acids. V shed 2 bases, J shed 0 bases, and the junction held 6 bases outside the gene matches. Germline V gene sequence: CDR1 LNHDA, CDR2 SQIVND (reference sequence).

This clonotype was detected ten times or more. The chain is built from TRBV2 and TRBJ1-1, with D perhaps TRBD1 (6 bases). CDR1 and CDR2 (germline): SNHLY, FYNNEI. The length of the CDR3 is 13 residues. In DNA, the CDR3 is TGTGCAGAGCGACAGGCTGTGAACACTGAAGCTTTCTTT. It encodes CAERQAVNTEAFF.

In this sample, this clonotype turned up many times. The chain is built from TRBV3-1 and TRBJ1-2; the D is unclear. Germline V gives CDR1 LGHDT, CDR2 YNNKEL (reference sequence). V was shortened by 0 bases and J by 2 bases, with 13 bases between the two germline ends. This CDR3 has 16 amino acids. This CDR3 reads CASSQDSSPLNYGYTF. The CDR3 DNA follows: TGTGCCAGCAGCCAAGATTCGAGCCCGCTGAACTATGGCTACACCTTC.

This clonotype was seen ten or more times. The V gene is TRBV30, the J gene TRBJ1-4, with no clear D. Germline assignment: CDR1 GTSNPN and CDR2 SVGIG (reference sequence). V lost 4 bases and J 3 bases, leaving 9 bases between the germline ends. The CDR3 sequence is 13 residues long. CDR3: CAWNRRSNEKLFF. DNA of the CDR3: TGTGCCTGGAATCGACGGTCTAATGAAAAACTGTTTTTT.

In its sample, this clonotype was seen many times. The rearrangement uses TRBV11-2 and TRBJ2-7; 10 positions agree with TRBD2. With 0 bases clipped from V and 7 bases from J, the junction kept 9 bases outside the gene matches. Germline lookup yields CDR1 SGHAT and CDR2 FQNNGV. The length of the CDR3 is 16 residues. CDR3 amino acids: CASSLERSGRAGEQYF. The CDR3 DNA reads TGTGCCAGCAGCTTAGAAAGGAGCGGGAGGGCCGGGGAGCAGTACTTC.

The V and J genes are TRBV2 and TRBJ1-2; D is perhaps TRBD1 (6 bases). CDR3 length: 14 amino acids. The V gene's germline CDR1 is SNHLY and CDR2 FYNNEI. V was trimmed by 4 bases and J by 2 bases, leaving 11 bases between them. The CDR3 DNA reads TGTGCCAGCAGTGGGGGGGCAAGCAACTATGGCTACACCTTC. This encodes CASSGGASNYGYTF.

The rearrangement uses TRBV5-1 and TRBJ1-1, with a possible D match to TRBD1 (6 bases). V was pared by 0 bases and J by 0 bases, with 9 bases between. The CDR3 loop spans 15 amino acids. The germline V gene has CDR1 SGHRS and CDR2 YFSETQ. This chain's CDR3 is CASSLVGQVNTEAFF. CDR3 bases: TGCGCCAGCAGCTTGGTGGGACAAGTGAACACTGAAGCTTTCTTT.